The next 10 T cell receptor beta chains were all read from a single sample in a study of shared clonotypes between healthy human individuals. Clones were sequenced by immunoSEQ multiplex PCR, and TCRdb holds only the in-frame ones, with some missing. The repertoire consists of some 1.5 million clones, with roughly 96% occurring once and the leading ten covering approximately 1.1%. The sequencing input was naive CD4+ T cells sorted from blood. Stated subset: CD45RA+ positively selected. All receptors derive from a man aged 25 to 40 in good health.

This chain joins TRBV7-9 and TRBJ2-1; the D gene is possibly TRBD2 (5 bases). Germline CDR1 reads SEHNR; CDR2 reads FQNEAQ (reference sequence). CDR3 size: 19 residues. Trimming cost V 8 bases and J 0 bases, with 26 bases left between them. The CDR3 loop reads CASYPGRANPGSSYNEQFF. The CDR3 coding sequence is TGTGCCAGCTACCCTGGACGGGCAAACCCTGGGAGCTCCTACAATGAGCAGTTCTTC.

This chain uses TRBV6-6 with TRBJ1-2; D remains unclear. The CDR3 contains 12 residues. Looked up from germline, CDR1 is MNHNY and CDR2 is SVGAGI (reference sequence). Trimming removed 5 bases from V and 8 bases from J, with 12 bases in between. CDR3 amino acids: CASSRIEKGYTF. The DNA for the CDR3 is TGTGCCAGCAGTCGGATTGAAAAGGGCTACACCTTC.

The V call is TRBV9, the J call TRBJ2-5; tentatively, D is TRBD1 (6 bases). Germline loops: CDR1 SGDLS, CDR2 YYNGEE. Trimming took off 2 bases at V and 4 bases at J, with 15 bases between the two ends. The CDR3 consists of 15 residues. The CDR3 nucleotides are TGTGCCAGCAGCGTTCGACCAGGGGTGTTAGAGACCCAGTACTTC. Its translation: CASSVRPGVLETQYF.

The V call is TRBV15, the J call TRBJ2-3; D may be TRBD2 (5 bases). Trimming left V 5 bases short and J 0 bases short, with 15 bases between. The germline V gene has CDR1 LNHNV and CDR2 YYDKDF (reference sequence). This CDR3 is 16 amino acids long. Here the CDR3 DNA reads TGTGCCACCAGCGGACTTCGGGAAGTTAGCACAGATACGCAGTATTTT. This codes for CATSGLREVSTDTQYF.

The rearrangement uses TRBV9 and TRBJ2-7; no clear D gene. The CDR3 is 15 residues long. V was clipped by 0 bases and J by 7 bases, with 17 bases between them. Germline loops: CDR1 SGDLS, CDR2 YYNGEE. The CDR3 loop is CASSVGGALFGEQYF. DNA for the CDR3: TGTGCCAGCAGCGTAGGTGGAGCCCTCTTCGGGGAGCAGTACTTC.

The chain recombines TRBV7-8 with TRBJ2-3, with a tentative D call TRBD1 (6 bases). Germline V gene data show CDR1 as SGHVS and CDR2 as FQNEAQ. The CDR3 is 20 residues long. V lost 4 bases and J 3 bases, leaving 29 bases between the germline ends. The DNA for the CDR3 is TGTGCCAGCAGCTCGAGATGGGGGCCCCCAAGCGGCCGGGGAACAGATACGCAGTATTTT. Translated: CASSSRWGPPSGRGTDTQYF. Full variable domain (rest looked up from reference TRBV7-8 and TRBJ2-3): GAGVSQSPRYKVAKRGQDVALRCDPISGHVSLFWYQQALGQGPEFLTYFQNEAQLDKSGLPSDRFFAERPEGSVSTLKIQRTQQEDSAVYLCASSSRWGPPSGRGTDTQYFGPGTRLTVL.

V gene TRBV5-5 combines with J gene TRBJ2-7; the match to TRBD1 covers 7 bases. The length of the CDR3 is 15 residues. Trimming cost V 3 bases and J 2 bases; bases outside gene matches: 8. Germline-derived CDR1 and CDR2 are SGHKS and YYEKEE (reference sequence). CDR3 nucleotide sequence: TGTGCCAGCAGCTCAGGACAGGCCGATCCCTACGAGCAGTACTTC. This translates into CASSSGQADPYEQYF.

The chain has TRBV5-6 and TRBJ1-4, with TRBD1 as a possible D gene (5 bases). CDR1 is SGHDT, CDR2 YYEEEE, per germline. V was cut by 3 bases and J by 8 bases, with 20 bases left in between. This CDR3 is built from 16 residues. CDR3 loop: CASSSQTQAWGEKLFF. The CDR3 bases are TGTGCCAGCAGCTCTCAGACCCAGGCGTGGGGGGAAAAACTGTTTTTT.

The chain has TRBV30 and TRBJ2-1; 7 positions match TRBD2. Germline CDR1 reads GTSNPN; CDR2 reads SVGIG (reference sequence). The CDR3 has 15 residues. J gave up 7 bases and V 4 bases, and 13 bases lay outside the gene matches. CDR3 sequence reads: CAWNFGGSFGNEQFF. CDR3 in DNA: TGTGCCTGGAATTTCGGCGGGAGTTTTGGGAATGAGCAGTTCTTC.

The rearrangement joins TRBV18 to TRBJ2-2; tentative D call: TRBD2 (6 bases). The length of the CDR3 is 14 residues. The germline V gene encodes CDR1 KGHSH and CDR2 LQKENI. V gave up 9 bases and J gave up 4 bases, with 15 bases separating them. CDR3 sequence (DNA): TGTGCCAGTTCCCGCGGAGGGCCCACCGGGGAGCTGTTTTTT. It specifies CASSRGGPTGELFF.